The clone carrying this T cell receptor beta chain was recorded once. Its antigen is undetermined. This CDR3 is built from 15 residues. V lost 3 bases to trimming and J lost 6 bases; unmatched junction nucleotides: 7. CDR1 and CDR2 from the germline V gene are SGHTA and FQGTGA. This entry comes from a study of identifying expanded T cells in peripheral blood. General study results and limits: About 1.2 clones differed between technical replicates, versus about 15 and 19 over time. Clone count variance between approximately two-week samples rose with total template count.

Libraries were prepared by immunoSEQ multiplex PCR; TCRdb keeps only in-frame clonotypes and omits some of them. The sample contains about 98,000 clones, 70% to 90% of which appear only once. During the collection period, no donor immune events like infections were recorded. The J gene is TRBJ2-3, the V gene TRBV7-3; 9 bases are a match to TRBD1. Material for sequencing was blood. This receptor was taken from a person between 18 and 75 years old in good health. The CDR3 DNA follows: TGTGCCAGCAGCTTCGGGACAGGGAATGCGGATACGCAGTATTTT. Translating it yields CASSFGTGNADTQYF. Complete variable domain (other parts from reference TRBV7-3 and TRBJ2-3): GAGVSQTPSNKVTEKGKYVELRCDPISGHTALYWYRQSLGQGPEFLIYFQGTGAADDSGLPNDRFFAVRPEGSVSTLKIQRTERGDSAVYLCASSFGTGNADTQYFGPGTRLTVL.